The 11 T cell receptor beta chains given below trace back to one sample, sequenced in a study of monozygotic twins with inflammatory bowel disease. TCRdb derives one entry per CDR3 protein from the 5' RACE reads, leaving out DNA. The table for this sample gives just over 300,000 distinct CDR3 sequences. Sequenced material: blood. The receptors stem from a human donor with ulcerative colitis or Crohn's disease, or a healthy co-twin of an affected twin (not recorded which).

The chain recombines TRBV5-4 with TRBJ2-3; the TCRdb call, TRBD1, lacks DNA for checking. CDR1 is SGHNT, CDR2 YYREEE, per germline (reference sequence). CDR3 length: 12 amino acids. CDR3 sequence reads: CASSVDRFTQYF.

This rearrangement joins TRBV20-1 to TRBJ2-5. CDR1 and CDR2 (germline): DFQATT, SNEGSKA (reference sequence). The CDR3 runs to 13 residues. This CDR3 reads CSASFGPQETQYF.

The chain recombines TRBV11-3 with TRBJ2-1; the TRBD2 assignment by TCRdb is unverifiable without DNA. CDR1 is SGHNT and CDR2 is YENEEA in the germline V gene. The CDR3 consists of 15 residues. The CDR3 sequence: CASSPTPLAGNEQFF.

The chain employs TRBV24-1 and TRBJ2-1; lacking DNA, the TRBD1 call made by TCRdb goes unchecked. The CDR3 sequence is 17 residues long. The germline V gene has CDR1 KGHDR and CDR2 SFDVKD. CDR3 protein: CATSDRVAGQPSGEQFF.

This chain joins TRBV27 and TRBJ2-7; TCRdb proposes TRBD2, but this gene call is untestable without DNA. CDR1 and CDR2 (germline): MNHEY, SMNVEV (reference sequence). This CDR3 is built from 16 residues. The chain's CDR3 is CASSLSRLGLSYEQYF.

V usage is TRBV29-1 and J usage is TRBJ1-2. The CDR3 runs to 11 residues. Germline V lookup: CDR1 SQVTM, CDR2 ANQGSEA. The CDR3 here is CSVVWSYGYTF.

CDR3 loop: CASSLGERGTEAFF. V usage is TRBV12-3 or TRBV12-4 and J usage is TRBJ1-1; without DNA, the TCRdb call of TRBD1 cannot be checked. The CDR3 loop spans 14 amino acids.

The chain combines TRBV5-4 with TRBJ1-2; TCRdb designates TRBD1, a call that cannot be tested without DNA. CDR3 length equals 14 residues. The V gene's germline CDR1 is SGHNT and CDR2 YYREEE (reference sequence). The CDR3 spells CASSRGQGSDGYTF. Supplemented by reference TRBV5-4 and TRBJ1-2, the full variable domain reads ETGVTQSPTHLIKTRGQQVTLRCSSQSGHNTVSWYQQALGQGPQFIFQYYREEENGRGNFPPRFSGLQFPNYSSELNVNALELDDSALYLCASSRGQGSDGYTFGSGTRLTVV.

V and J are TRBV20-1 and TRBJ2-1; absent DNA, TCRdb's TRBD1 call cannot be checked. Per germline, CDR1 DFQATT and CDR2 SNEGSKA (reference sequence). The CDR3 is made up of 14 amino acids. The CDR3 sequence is CSATPGQGRHEQFF.

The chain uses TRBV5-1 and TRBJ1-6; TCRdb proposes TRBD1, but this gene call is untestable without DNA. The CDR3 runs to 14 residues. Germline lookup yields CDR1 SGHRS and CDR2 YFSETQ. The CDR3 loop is CASSSGQSNSPLHF.

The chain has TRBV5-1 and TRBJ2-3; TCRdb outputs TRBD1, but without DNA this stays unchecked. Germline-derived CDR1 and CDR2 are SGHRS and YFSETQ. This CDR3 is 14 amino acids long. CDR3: CASSFEGRGDTQYF.